Listed below are T cell receptor beta chains from one sample, sequenced in a study of shared clonotypes between healthy human individuals. Clones were read by immunoSEQ multiplex PCR, and TCRdb kept only the in-frame ones, dropping some. The table has some 1,900,000 clones, approximately 95% seen once. The sequencing sample was made of naive CD8+ T cells sorted from blood. The receptor source for this set is a man aged 18 to 30 in good health. The CDR3 runs from the conserved cysteine through the conserved F or W. The order of the fields is clone size, J gene, V gene, D gene, CDR3 protein, CDR3 DNA. D genes are given only for firm matches. A clone size is listed for some rows: how often the clone was seen (once, few, many), or a class if it is expanded.

size: NA
J: TRBJ2-5
V: TRBV9
D: NA
CDR3: CASSIRDRAQETQYF
DNA: TGTGCCAGCAGCATCCGGGACCGGGCTCAAGAGACCCAGTACTTC

size: NA
J: TRBJ1-1
V: TRBV5-4
D: NA
CDR3: CASRGLGNTEAFF
DNA: TGTGCCAGCAGAGGGCTAGGGAACACTGAAGCTTTCTTT

size: NA
J: TRBJ2-3
V: TRBV7-9
D: NA
CDR3: CASSLAGTMTDTQYF
DNA: TGTGCCAGCAGCTTAGCCGGGACAATGACGGATACGCAGTATTTT

size: once
J: TRBJ1-1
V: TRBV27
D: NA
CDR3: CASSLGSYTEAFF
DNA: TGTGCCAGCAGTCTAGGGTCTTACACTGAAGCTTTCTTT

size: NA
J: TRBJ2-2
V: TRBV27
D: NA
CDR3: CASSSGGELFF
DNA: TGTGCCAGCAGTTCTGGCGGGGAGCTGTTTTTT

size: once
J: TRBJ2-7
V: TRBV6-6
D: TRBD2
CDR3: CASSSTTSVDSYEQYF
DNA: TGTGCCAGCAGCTCAACTACTAGCGTTGACTCCTACGAGCAGTACTTC

size: NA
J: TRBJ2-5
V: TRBV27
D: TRBD1
CDR3: CASSPSTGDFRETQYF
DNA: TGTGCCAGCAGCCCTTCGACAGGGGATTTTAGGGAGACCCAGTACTTC

size: NA
J: TRBJ2-1
V: TRBV11-3
D: TRBD1
CDR3: CASSARQGGPYNEQFF
DNA: TGTGCCAGCAGCGCCCGACAGGGTGGACCCTACAATGAGCAGTTCTTC

size: NA
J: TRBJ2-3
V: TRBV27
D: NA
CDR3: CASSLALPSDTQYF
DNA: TGTGCCAGCAGTTTGGCACTCCCTAGCGATACGCAGTATTTT

size: NA
J: TRBJ2-5
V: TRBV5-6
D: NA
CDR3: CASSLLGLALEETQYF
DNA: TGTGCCAGCAGCTTGTTAGGGCTAGCTCTTGAAGAGACCCAGTACTTC

size: NA
J: TRBJ2-7
V: TRBV5-4
D: NA
CDR3: CASSLEQGYEQYF
DNA: TGTGCCAGCAGCTTGGAGCAGGGATACGAGCAGTACTTC

size: NA
J: TRBJ1-1
V: TRBV5-1
D: NA
CDR3: CASSPGRGVSTEAFF
DNA: TGCGCCAGCAGCCCCGGTAGAGGGGTGTCGACTGAAGCTTTCTTT

size: NA
J: TRBJ1-2
V: TRBV7-2
D: NA
CDR3: CASSFVGINYGYTF
DNA: TGTGCCAGCAGCTTCGTGGGCATAAACTATGGCTACACCTTC

size: NA
J: TRBJ1-3
V: TRBV9
D: NA
CDR3: CASSVEGVPGNTIYF
DNA: TGTGCCAGCAGCGTAGAGGGGGTCCCTGGAAACACCATATATTTT

size: NA
J: TRBJ2-7
V: TRBV4-1
D: NA
CDR3: CASSLFDSRGYEQYF
DNA: TGCGCCAGCAGCCTCTTCGACAGTCGAGGCTACGAGCAGTACTTC

size: NA
J: TRBJ2-3
V: TRBV4-1
D: TRBD1
CDR3: CASSRPGQWSTDTQYF
DNA: TGCGCCAGCAGCCGCCCGGGACAGTGGAGCACAGATACGCAGTATTTT

size: NA
J: TRBJ2-3
V: TRBV7-3
D: TRBD2
CDR3: CASSQGTTPRDTQYF
DNA: TGTGCCAGCAGCCAAGGGACTACCCCTAGGGATACGCAGTATTTT

size: NA
J: TRBJ1-1
V: TRBV5-6
D: NA
CDR3: CASSLGVGQYTEAFF
DNA: TGTGCCAGCAGCTTAGGGGTGGGCCAGTACACTGAAGCTTTCTTT

size: NA
J: TRBJ2-1
V: TRBV27
D: NA
CDR3: CASSFLQGSYNEQFF
DNA: TGTGCCAGCAGTTTCCTACAGGGCTCCTACAATGAGCAGTTCTTC

size: NA
J: TRBJ2-5
V: TRBV7-9
D: NA
CDR3: CASCPTRGVRQETQYF
DNA: TGTGCCAGCTGCCCCACACGAGGGGTCCGGCAAGAGACCCAGTACTTC

size: NA
J: TRBJ2-7
V: TRBV15
D: NA
CDR3: CATSRDASSSYEQYF
DNA: TGTGCCACCAGCAGAGATGCCAGTAGCTCCTACGAGCAGTACTTC

size: NA
J: TRBJ1-2
V: TRBV6-5
D: TRBD1
CDR3: CASSYTPGQGAGYTF
DNA: TGTGCCAGCAGTTACACTCCGGGACAGGGTGCTGGCTACACCTTC

size: NA
J: TRBJ2-4
V: TRBV29-1
D: NA
CDR3: CSVVGESLDKNIQYF
DNA: TGCAGCGTTGTTGGGGAAAGTCTAGACAAAAACATTCAGTACTTC

size: NA
J: TRBJ2-7
V: TRBV10-2
D: NA
CDR3: CASSEVIAYTYEQYF
DNA: TGCGCCAGCAGTGAGGTAATAGCGTATACCTACGAGCAGTACTTC

size: NA
J: TRBJ2-7
V: TRBV6-5
D: NA
CDR3: CASSYGVGYEQYF
DNA: TGTGCCAGCAGTTACGGGGTTGGGTACGAGCAGTACTTC

size: NA
J: TRBJ2-7
V: TRBV4-1
D: NA
CDR3: CASSQTAPASYEQYF
DNA: TGCGCCAGCAGCCAAACAGCACCCGCCTCCTACGAGCAGTACTTC

size: NA
J: TRBJ1-2
V: TRBV6-5
D: NA
CDR3: CASSPSADDYGYTF
DNA: TGTGCCAGCAGTCCCTCCGCAGACGACTATGGCTACACCTTC

size: NA
J: TRBJ2-7
V: TRBV13
D: NA
CDR3: CASSAGSTYEQYF
DNA: TGTGCCAGCAGCGCCGGCTCTACCTACGAGCAGTACTTC

size: NA
J: TRBJ1-2
V: TRBV29-1
D: NA
CDR3: CSFEDGHSYGYTF
DNA: TGCAGCTTTGAGGACGGGCACAGCTATGGCTACACCTTC

size: NA
J: TRBJ2-5
V: TRBV12-2
D: NA
CDR3: CASRLLGRGRETQYF
DNA: TGTGCAAGTCGCTTACTGGGCAGGGGGCGAGAGACCCAGTACTTC

size: NA
J: TRBJ2-1
V: TRBV29-1
D: NA
CDR3: CSVEETTDEQFF
DNA: TGCAGCGTTGAAGAAACGACAGATGAGCAGTTCTTC

size: NA
J: TRBJ1-1
V: TRBV7-9
D: NA
CDR3: CASSLSGYTEAFF
DNA: TGTGCCAGCAGCTTATCAGGGTATACTGAAGCTTTCTTT

size: NA
J: TRBJ1-2
V: TRBV5-8
D: NA
CDR3: CASSLVSGPSDGYTF
DNA: TGTGCCAGCAGCTTGGTTTCAGGCCCCTCCGATGGCTACACCTTC

size: NA
J: TRBJ1-1
V: TRBV27
D: NA
CDR3: CASSLGPGYMNTEAFF
DNA: TGTGCCAGCAGTTTAGGTCCAGGGTACATGAACACTGAAGCTTTCTTT

size: NA
J: TRBJ2-1
V: TRBV2
D: TRBD1
CDR3: CASSGEGTEAYNEQFF
DNA: TGTGCCAGCAGTGGGGAAGGGACAGAAGCCTACAATGAGCAGTTCTTC

size: NA
J: TRBJ1-2
V: TRBV5-6
D: NA
CDR3: CASSFGVPYGYTF
DNA: TGTGCCAGCAGCTTTGGAGTCCCCTATGGCTACACCTTC

size: NA
J: TRBJ1-6
V: TRBV21-1
D: NA
CDR3: CASRPHKDRVNSPLHF
DNA: TGTGCCAGCAGGCCCCACAAAGACAGGGTAAATTCACCCCTCCACTTT

size: NA
J: TRBJ2-7
V: TRBV27
D: NA
CDR3: CASSPLRGTEQYF
DNA: TGTGCCAGCAGTCCACTTCGGGGGACCGAGCAGTACTTC

size: NA
J: TRBJ1-4
V: TRBV7-8
D: NA
CDR3: CASSFTKTLANEKLFF
DNA: TGTGCCAGCAGCTTCACCAAGACGTTGGCGAATGAAAAACTGTTTTTT

size: NA
J: TRBJ2-3
V: TRBV4-1
D: TRBD1
CDR3: CASSQVGQGRTDTQYF
DNA: TGCGCCAGCAGCCAAGTCGGACAGGGCCGCACAGATACGCAGTATTTT

size: NA
J: TRBJ2-3
V: TRBV5-6
D: TRBD1
CDR3: CASSLEQGAGDTQYF
DNA: TGTGCCAGCAGCTTGGAACAGGGGGCAGGAGATACGCAGTATTTT

size: NA
J: TRBJ1-1
V: TRBV30
D: TRBD1
CDR3: CAWQGDLNTEAFF
DNA: TGTGCCTGGCAGGGGGATCTGAACACTGAAGCTTTCTTT

size: NA
J: TRBJ2-1
V: TRBV30
D: NA
CDR3: CAWEGSYNEQFF
DNA: TGTGCCTGGGAGGGGAGCTACAATGAGCAGTTCTTC

size: NA
J: TRBJ1-6
V: TRBV13
D: NA
CDR3: CASSSLGGSYNSPLHF
DNA: TGTGCCAGCAGCTCCCTTGGGGGTTCCTATAATTCACCCCTCCACTTT

size: NA
J: TRBJ2-7
V: TRBV7-9
D: NA
CDR3: CASSLAVDEQYF
DNA: TGTGCCAGCAGCTTAGCGGTGGATGAGCAGTACTTC

size: NA
J: TRBJ2-5
V: TRBV25-1
D: NA
CDR3: CASSEFAGEETQYF
DNA: TGTGCCAGCAGTGAATTCGCCGGGGAAGAGACCCAGTACTTC

size: NA
J: TRBJ2-7
V: TRBV29-1
D: NA
CDR3: CSVGGGVLYEQYF
DNA: TGCAGCGTTGGTGGGGGTGTTCTCTACGAGCAGTACTTC

size: NA
J: TRBJ2-1
V: TRBV10-1
D: TRBD2
CDR3: CASSESGGGTYNEQFF
DNA: TGCGCCAGCAGTGAGTCGGGCGGGGGAACCTACAATGAGCAGTTCTTC

size: NA
J: TRBJ2-7
V: TRBV6-5
D: NA
CDR3: CASSYGKIYEQYF
DNA: TGTGCCAGCAGTTACGGAAAGATCTACGAGCAGTACTTC

size: NA
J: TRBJ1-1
V: TRBV7-8
D: NA
CDR3: CASSLLETGLNTEAFF
DNA: TGTGCCAGCAGCTTACTCGAGACAGGACTCAACACTGAAGCTTTCTTT

size: NA
J: TRBJ2-7
V: TRBV4-1
D: NA
CDR3: CASSQVLLGNYEQYF
DNA: TGCGCCAGCAGCCAAGTGCTGTTAGGGAACTACGAGCAGTACTTC

size: NA
J: TRBJ2-7
V: TRBV10-1
D: NA
CDR3: CASRGKVTDKFPYEQYF
DNA: TGCGCCAGCAGGGGGAAGGTGACAGACAAGTTTCCCTACGAGCAGTACTTC